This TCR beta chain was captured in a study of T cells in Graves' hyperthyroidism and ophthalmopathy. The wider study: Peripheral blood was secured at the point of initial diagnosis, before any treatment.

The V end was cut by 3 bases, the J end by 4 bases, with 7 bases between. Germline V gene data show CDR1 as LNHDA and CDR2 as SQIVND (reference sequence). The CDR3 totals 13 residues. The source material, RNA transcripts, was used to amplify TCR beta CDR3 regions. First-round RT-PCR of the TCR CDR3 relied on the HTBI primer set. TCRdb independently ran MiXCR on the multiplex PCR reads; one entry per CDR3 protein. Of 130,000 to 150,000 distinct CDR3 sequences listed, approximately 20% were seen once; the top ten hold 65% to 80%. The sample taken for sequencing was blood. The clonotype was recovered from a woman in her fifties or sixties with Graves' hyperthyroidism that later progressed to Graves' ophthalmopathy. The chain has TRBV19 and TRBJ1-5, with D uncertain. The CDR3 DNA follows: TGTGCCAGTAGTATGCCCGGAAATCAGCCCCAGCATTTT. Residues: CASSMPGNQPQHF.